Following are 4 T cell receptor beta chains from one sample sequenced in a study of CD8 T cells in Susac syndrome. Roughly 0.45 to 1 ug RNA was reverse transcribed with random hexamers. Each CDR3 protein is one row after TCRdb ran MiXCR on the immunoSEQ multiplex PCR reads. The sample lists approximately 220,000 distinct CDR3 sequences; about 93% were seen once. Sequenced sample: CD8+ T cells from PBMCs. The receptors come from a human donor with multiple sclerosis.

The genes are TRBV7-9 and TRBJ1-3; the D is unclear. Per germline, CDR1 SEHNR and CDR2 FQNEAQ (reference sequence). The V gene lost 2 bases and the J gene lost 1 base, with 6 bases spanning the gap. The CDR3 is made up of 14 amino acids. CDR3 loop: CASSLWESGNTIYF. CDR3 in DNA: TGTGCCAGCAGCTTATGGGAATCTGGAAACACCATATATTTT.

This chain connects TRBV10-3 to TRBJ2-3, with TRBD2 matching 7 bases. Germline loops: CDR1 ENHRY, CDR2 SYGVKD. With V trimmed by 11 bases and J by 3 bases, 17 bases remained unmatched. The CDR3 length is 16 residues. In DNA form, the CDR3 reads TGTGCCGCATTGCCTGGGACCTTCGGGGGGACAGATACGCAGTATTTT. As protein: CAALPGTFGGTDTQYF.

This sequence joins TRBV20-1 and TRBJ2-1, with D perhaps TRBD2 (6 bases). CDR3 length: 16 residues. Trimming took 1 base from V and 0 from J, leaving 13 bases between them. CDR1 and CDR2 from the germline V gene are DFQATT and SNEGSKA (reference sequence). CDR3 loop: CSARGEERVSYNEQFF. CDR3 DNA: TGCAGTGCTAGAGGGGAGGAGCGGGTCTCCTACAATGAGCAGTTCTTC.

This chain links TRBV19 with TRBJ1-2, with D possibly TRBD1 on 5 matching bases. CDR3 size: 16 residues. Trimming took 1 base from V and 2 from J, leaving 14 bases between them. The germline V gene encodes CDR1 LNHDA and CDR2 SQIVND (reference sequence). This CDR3 reads CASSIALKTANYGYTF. The CDR3 DNA reads as TGTGCCAGTAGTATAGCCCTCAAGACAGCCAACTATGGCTACACCTTC.